This record covers a single T cell receptor (beta chain). No antigen is known for it. Germline CDR1 SQVTM, CDR2 ANQGSEA. The CDR3 totals 16 residues. V trimming: 4 bases; J trimming: 2 bases; junction bases outside the gene matches: 6. Method: immunoSEQ multiplex PCR; TCRdb's copy keeps in-frame clones and lacks some. The repertoire holds around 86,000 clones, less than 90% seen once, with 0.75% to 1% in the top ten. Patients had chemo-refractory metastatic non-small-cell lung cancer and received focal radiation plus CTLA-4 blockade that used ipilimumab. The data stem from a study of radiotherapy plus CTLA-4 blockade in lung cancer. Study information: Overall, around 20% of patients showed an objective response, while 31% attained disease control. Study results and caveats: With interferon-beta, early dynamics of blood T cell clones were reported to best predict response. Expansion in blood of tumor-derived TCR clones was seen after radiotherapy plus ipilimumab.

The sequenced sample was peripheral blood, obtained from a patient treated with radiotherapy plus ipilimumab. The sequence derives from a human donor with non-small cell lung cancer who had stable disease on radiotherapy plus ipilimumab. The chain is built from TRBV29-1 and TRBJ2-3, with 13 bases fitting TRBD2. The CDR3: CSVGATSGGPTDTQYF. As DNA, the CDR3 is TGCAGCGTTGGGGCGACTAGCGGGGGGCCCACAGATACGCAGTATTTT.